This T cell receptor (beta chain) comes out of a study of Graves' ophthalmopathy and Graves' hyperthyroidism. Findings and caveats of the study: Blood also harbored most expanded thyroid clonotypes above 0.001 frequency.

V was trimmed by 4 bases and J by 5 bases, leaving 5 bases between them. The CDR3 has 10 amino acids. Germline V gene lookup returns CDR1 SQVTM and CDR2 ANQGSEA. Amplifying from RNA transcripts, the study obtained TCR beta CDR3 regions. First-round RT-PCR employed HTBI primers, with a second-round multiplex PCR after it. MiXCR was run by TCRdb on the multiplex PCR reads, yielding one entry per CDR3 protein. The sample includes a few hundred thousand distinct CDR3 sequences, just over 15% of them seen just once. Stable hyperthyroidism meant no ophthalmopathy within 18 months of follow-up. The authors enrolled newly diagnosed hyperthyroidism patients aged 18 to 65 with under 2 months' duration. Each diagnosis was determined on the basis of clinical symptoms, serum thyroxine, TRAb, thyroid ultrasound and orbital computed tomography. This clonotype was seen many times. As yet, its antigen is unknown.

The material sequenced was peripheral blood. This chain uses TRBV29-1 with TRBJ1-2; D gene unclear. The sequence came from a woman aged 18-30 years with stable Graves' hyperthyroidism. In nucleotides, the CDR3 is TGCAGCGTTGGAGAATATGGCTACACCTTC. Translated, it gives CSVGEYGYTF.